This T cell receptor beta chain was found in a study of blood T cell repertoires in COVID-19. Study context: From the United States, Italy and Spain came samples of acute and convalescent COVID-19. T cells, B-cell-depleted T cells, or PBMCs supplied cDNA or gDNA.

CDR1 is MNHEY, CDR2 SVGAGI, per germline. V lost 2 bases and J lost 4, with 11 bases in between. This CDR3 contains 14 residues. Authors' processing steps: Quantification of nucleated cells was approximated via reference gene primer amplification. The assay was immunoSEQ multiplex PCR, and TCRdb's table has in-frame clones only and misses some. For V, J and clone size, that table is used; D and trimming come from the DNA. The sample lists some 87,000 clones, approximately 84% occurring once. This TCR was sampled from a human donor in a cohort sampled during active COVID-19. The chain couples TRBV6-5 to TRBJ1-2; D remains unclear. The source material was peripheral blood. CDR3 nucleotide sequence: TGTGCCAGCAGTTACGATTTGTCAGTCTATGGCTACACCTTC. It specifies CASSYDLSVYGYTF.